The TCR beta chain under discussion was sequenced for a study of CD8 T cells in ankylosing spondylitis. MiXCR, run by TCRdb on the 5' RACE reads, gives a single entry per CDR3 protein. The data show some 240,000 distinct CDR3 sequences, about 7% seen once. Study-level results: What seemed typical of ankylosing spondylitis blood was a TCR beta motif built from about 8 highly homologous variants.

This clonotype was recorded a few times. Its antigen remains unidentified. The CDR3 consists of 15 residues. Germline V lookup: CDR1 WSHSY, CDR2 SAAADI. V lost 6 bases and J lost 3, with 18 bases in between. The receptor comes from a male donor with ankylosing spondylitis. The gene calls are TRBV10-2 and TRBJ2-7; tentative D call: TRBD1 (6 bases). Input material: blood, either unsorted or a sorted T cell fraction (not recorded which). The CDR3: CASSGRSDSLYEQYF. CDR3 bases: TGCGCCAGCAGCGGCCGATCGGACAGTCTCTACGAGCAGTACTTC.